Detailed here is one TCR beta chain. Profiled with immunoSEQ multiplex PCR; TCRdb holds only in-frame clones, not every one. The table includes some 200,000 clones, roughly 80% detected once. This sample is drawn from a study of blood T cell repertoires in COVID-19. V lost 6 bases, J lost 2 bases, and 5 bases lay in between. The CDR3 contains 12 residues. The TCR was taken from a woman of 80 years or more with acute or convalescent COVID-19. The rearrangement uses TRBV12-3 or TRBV12-4 and TRBJ1-3; D is unclear. Sequenced input: peripheral blood. The CDR3 region has the DNA TGTGCCAGCAGCCCTCCTGGAAACACCATATATTTT. This sequence encodes CASSPPGNTIYF.